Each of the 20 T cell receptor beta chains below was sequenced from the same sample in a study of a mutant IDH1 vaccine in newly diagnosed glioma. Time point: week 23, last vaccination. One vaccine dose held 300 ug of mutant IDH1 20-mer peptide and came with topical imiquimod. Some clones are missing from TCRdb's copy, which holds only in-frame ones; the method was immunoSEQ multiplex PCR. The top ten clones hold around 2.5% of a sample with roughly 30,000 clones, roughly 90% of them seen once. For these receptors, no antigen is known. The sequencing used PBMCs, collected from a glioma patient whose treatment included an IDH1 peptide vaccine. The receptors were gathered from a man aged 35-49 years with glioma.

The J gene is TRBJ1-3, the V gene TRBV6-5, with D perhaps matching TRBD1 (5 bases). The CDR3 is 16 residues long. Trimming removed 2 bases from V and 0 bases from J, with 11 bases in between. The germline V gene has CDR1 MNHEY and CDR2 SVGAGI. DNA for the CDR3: TGTGCCAGCAGTTACATGGGACGGAGCTCTGGAAACACCATATATTTT. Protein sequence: CASSYMGRSSGNTIYF.

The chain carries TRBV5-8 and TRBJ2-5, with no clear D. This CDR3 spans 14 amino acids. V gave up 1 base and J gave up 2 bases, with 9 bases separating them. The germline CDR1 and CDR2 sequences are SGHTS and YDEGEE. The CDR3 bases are TGTGCCAGCAGCTTGAGGCAGGTACAAGAGACCCAGTACTTC. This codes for CASSLRQVQETQYF.

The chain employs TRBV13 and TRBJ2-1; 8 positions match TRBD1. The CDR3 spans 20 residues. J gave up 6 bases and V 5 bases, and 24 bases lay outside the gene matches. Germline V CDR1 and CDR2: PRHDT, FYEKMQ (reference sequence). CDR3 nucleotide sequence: TGTGCCAGCAGCCCTCAAGGACAGGGATGGAGGGGGGCCGAGGGCAATGAGCAGTTCTTC. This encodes CASSPQGQGWRGAEGNEQFF.

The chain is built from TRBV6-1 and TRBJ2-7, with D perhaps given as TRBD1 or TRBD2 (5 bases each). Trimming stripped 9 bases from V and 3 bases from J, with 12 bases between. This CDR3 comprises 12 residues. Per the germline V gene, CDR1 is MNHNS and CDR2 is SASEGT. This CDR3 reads CASNEGIYEQYV. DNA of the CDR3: TGTGCCAGTAATGAGGGGATCTACGAGCAGTACGTC.

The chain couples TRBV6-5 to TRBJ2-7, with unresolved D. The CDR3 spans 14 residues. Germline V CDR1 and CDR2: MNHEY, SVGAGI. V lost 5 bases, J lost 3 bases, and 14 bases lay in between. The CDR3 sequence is CASSPQIGLYEQYV. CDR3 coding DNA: TGTGCCAGCAGTCCCCAGATAGGCCTCTACGAGCAGTACGTC.

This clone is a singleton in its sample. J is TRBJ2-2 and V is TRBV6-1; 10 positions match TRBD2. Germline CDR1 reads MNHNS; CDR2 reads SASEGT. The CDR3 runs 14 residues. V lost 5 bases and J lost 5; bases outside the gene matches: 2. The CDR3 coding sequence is TGTGCCAGCAGTCCTAGCGGGAGAACCGGGGAGCTGTTTTTT. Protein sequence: CASSPSGRTGELFF.

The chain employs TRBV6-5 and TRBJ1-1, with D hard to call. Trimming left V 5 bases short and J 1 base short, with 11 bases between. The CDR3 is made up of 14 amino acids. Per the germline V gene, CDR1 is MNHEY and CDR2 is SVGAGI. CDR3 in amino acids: CASSTSGENTEAFF. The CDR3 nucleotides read TGTGCCAGCAGTACCAGCGGGGAGAACACTGAAGCTTTCTTT.

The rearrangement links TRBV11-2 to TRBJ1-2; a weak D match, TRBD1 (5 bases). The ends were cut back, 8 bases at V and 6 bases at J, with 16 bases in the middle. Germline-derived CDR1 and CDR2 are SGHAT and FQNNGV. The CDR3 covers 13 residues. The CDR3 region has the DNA TGTGCCAGCGTTCCGGGGGGGAGTGATGGCTACACCTTC. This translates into CASVPGGSDGYTF.

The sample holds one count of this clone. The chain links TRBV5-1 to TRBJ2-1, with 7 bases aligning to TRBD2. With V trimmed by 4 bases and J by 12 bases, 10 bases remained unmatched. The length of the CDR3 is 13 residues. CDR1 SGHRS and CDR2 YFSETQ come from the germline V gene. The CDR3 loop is CASSPGPAGTQFF. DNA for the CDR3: TGCGCCAGCAGCCCGGGGCCAGCGGGGACGCAGTTCTTC.

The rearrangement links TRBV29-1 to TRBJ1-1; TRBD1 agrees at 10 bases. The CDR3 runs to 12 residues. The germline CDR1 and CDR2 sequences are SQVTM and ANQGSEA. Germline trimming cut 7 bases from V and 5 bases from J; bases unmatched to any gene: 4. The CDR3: CSGQGAGTEAFF. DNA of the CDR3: TGCAGCGGACAGGGGGCAGGTACTGAAGCTTTCTTT.

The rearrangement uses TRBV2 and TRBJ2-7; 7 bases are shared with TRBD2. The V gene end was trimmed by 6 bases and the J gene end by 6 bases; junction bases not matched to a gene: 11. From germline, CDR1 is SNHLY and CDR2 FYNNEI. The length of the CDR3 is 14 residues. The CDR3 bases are TGTGCCAGCAGAATCTTAGCGGGCGGGGGCGAGCAGTACTTC. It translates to CASRILAGGGEQYF. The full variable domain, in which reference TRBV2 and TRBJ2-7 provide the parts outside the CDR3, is EPEVTQTPSHQVTQMGQEVILRCVPISNHLYFYWYRQILGQKVEFLVSFYNNEISEKSEIFDDQFSVERPDGSNFTLKIRSTKLEDSAMYFCASRILAGGGEQYFGPGTRLTVT.

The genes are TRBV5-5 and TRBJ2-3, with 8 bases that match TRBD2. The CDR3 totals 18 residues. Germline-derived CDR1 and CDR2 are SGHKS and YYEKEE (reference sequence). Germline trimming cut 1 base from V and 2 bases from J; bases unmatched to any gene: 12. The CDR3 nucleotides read TGTGCCAGCAGCTTGAGGTGGGGGACTAGGGGCCCCACAGATACGCAGTATTTT. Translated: CASSLRWGTRGPTDTQYF.

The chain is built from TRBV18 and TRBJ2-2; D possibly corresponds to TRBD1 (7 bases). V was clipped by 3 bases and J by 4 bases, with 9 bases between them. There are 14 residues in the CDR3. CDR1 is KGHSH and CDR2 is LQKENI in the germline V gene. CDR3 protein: CASSPRGVTGELFF. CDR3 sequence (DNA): TGTGCCAGCTCACCCAGGGGGGTCACCGGGGAGCTGTTTTTT.

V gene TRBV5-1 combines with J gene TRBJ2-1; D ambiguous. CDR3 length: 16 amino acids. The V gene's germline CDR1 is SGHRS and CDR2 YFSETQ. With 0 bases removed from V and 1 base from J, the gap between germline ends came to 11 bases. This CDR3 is CASSLVGPISYNEQFF. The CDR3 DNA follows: TGCGCCAGCAGCTTGGTGGGCCCAATTTCCTACAATGAGCAGTTCTTC.

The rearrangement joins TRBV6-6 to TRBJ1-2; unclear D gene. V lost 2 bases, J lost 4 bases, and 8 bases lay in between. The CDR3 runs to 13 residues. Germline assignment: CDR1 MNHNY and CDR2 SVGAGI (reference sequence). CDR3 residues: CASSYVEGYGYTF. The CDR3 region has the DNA TGTGCCAGCAGTTACGTCGAAGGCTATGGCTACACCTTC.

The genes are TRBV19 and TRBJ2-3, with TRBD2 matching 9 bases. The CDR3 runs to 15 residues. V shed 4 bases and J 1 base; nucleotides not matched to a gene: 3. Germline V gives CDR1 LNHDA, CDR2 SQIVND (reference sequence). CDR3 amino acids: CASSSWTSGTDTQYF. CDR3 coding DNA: TGTGCCAGTAGTAGCTGGACTAGCGGCACAGATACGCAGTATTTT.

Written as DNA, the CDR3 is TGTGCCAGCAGCGTTCCCGGAACTATCTATGGCTACACCTTC. This sequence encodes CASSVPGTIYGYTF. The chain couples TRBV9 to TRBJ1-2, with unresolved D. V gave up 2 bases and J gave up 4 bases, with 12 bases separating them. Looked up from germline, CDR1 is SGDLS and CDR2 is YYNGEE. The CDR3 loop spans 14 amino acids.

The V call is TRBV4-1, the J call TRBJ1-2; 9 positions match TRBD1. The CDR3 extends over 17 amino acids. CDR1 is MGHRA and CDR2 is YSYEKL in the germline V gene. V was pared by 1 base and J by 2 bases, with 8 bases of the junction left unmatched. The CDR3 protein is CASSQANDRGSNYGYTF. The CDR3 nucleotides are TGCGCCAGCAGCCAAGCGAACGACAGGGGGTCCAACTATGGCTACACCTTC.

The CDR3 region is CASRGSVNTEAFF. In DNA, the CDR3 is TGTGCCAGCAGGGGGAGTGTGAACACTGAAGCTTTCTTT. The chain couples TRBV28 to TRBJ1-1; D remains ambiguous. Germline assignment: CDR1 MDHEN and CDR2 SYDVKM. The germline V and J ends were trimmed by 6 bases and 0 bases, with 8 bases remaining between them. The CDR3 covers 13 residues. The full variable domain, with the rest looked up from reference TRBV28 and TRBJ1-1, is DVKVTQSSRYLVKRTGEKVFLECVQDMDHENMFWYRQDPGLGLRLIYFSYDVKMKEKGDIPEGYSVSREKKERFSLILESASTNQTSMYLCASRGSVNTEAFFGQGTRLTVV.

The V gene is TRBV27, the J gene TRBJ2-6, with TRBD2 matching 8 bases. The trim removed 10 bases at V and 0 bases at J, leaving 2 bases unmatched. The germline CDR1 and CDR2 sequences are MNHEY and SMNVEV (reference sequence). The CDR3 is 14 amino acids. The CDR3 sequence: CATRGGSGANVLTF. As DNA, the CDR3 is TGTGCCACCCGGGGGGGCTCTGGGGCCAACGTCCTGACTTTC.